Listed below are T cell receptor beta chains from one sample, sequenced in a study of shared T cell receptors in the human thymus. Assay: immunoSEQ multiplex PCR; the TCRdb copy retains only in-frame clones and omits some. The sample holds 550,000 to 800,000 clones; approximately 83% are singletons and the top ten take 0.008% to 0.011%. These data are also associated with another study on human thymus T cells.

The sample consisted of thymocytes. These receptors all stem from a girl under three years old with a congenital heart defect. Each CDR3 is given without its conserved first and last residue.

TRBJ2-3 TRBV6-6 ASIREGDRGTDTQY
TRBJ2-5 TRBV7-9 ASSPPAGGETQY
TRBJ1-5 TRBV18 ASSPFAPRGAGNQPQH
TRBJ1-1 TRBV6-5 ATAPGQQIEAF
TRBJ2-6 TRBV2 ASSETERDFRGIRANVLT
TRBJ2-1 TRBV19 ASSIELRYNEQF
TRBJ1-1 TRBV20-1 SVQGHTEAF
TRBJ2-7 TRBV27 ASRDRVICEQY
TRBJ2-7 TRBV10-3 AIMTDSPYEQY
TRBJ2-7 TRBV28 ASSFPPAGAYEQY
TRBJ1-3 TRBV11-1 ASSAGPGTPGGTIY
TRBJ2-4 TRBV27 ASSAWALEQAKNIQY
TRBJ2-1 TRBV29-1 SVEPAGANNEQF
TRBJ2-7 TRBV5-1 ASSLSGNSYEQY